This is a list of T cell receptor beta chains from one sample in a study of cytomegalovirus exposure and HLA in healthy donors. Measured with immunoSEQ multiplex PCR; TCRdb has only the in-frame clones, and not every one. The profile shows roughly 150,000 clones, roughly 80% of them singletons. The sample consisted of PBMCs. The receptors were sampled from a young man in good health and CMV-seropositive. The CDR3 runs from the conserved cysteine through the conserved F or W. D genes are given only for firm matches. Clone size is given for some rows only: seen once, a few or many times, or a class if the clone is expanded.

>-|TRBV12-2|TRBJ2-7|-|15
TGTGCAAGTCGCTTATTTAGGCGGGGCTCCTACGAGCAGTACTTC
CASRLFRRGSYEQYF
>TRBD1|TRBV4-3|TRBJ2-7|-|13
TGCGCCAGCAGCCAGGGGACAGACTACGAGCAGTACTTC
CASSQGTDYEQYF
>-|TRBV18|TRBJ1-5|-|14
TGTGCCAGCTCACCATCAGGGGATGTTCAGCCCCAGCATTTT
CASSPSGDVQPQHF
>TRBD1|TRBV2|TRBJ2-7|-|14
TGTGCCAGCAGTGGGGACAGGGGGCCCTACGAGCAGTACTTC
CASSGDRGPYEQYF
>-|TRBV4-3|TRBJ1-1|-|15
TGCGCCAGCAGCCATGATCTGCGTAGTAACACTGAAGCTTTCTTT
CASSHDLRSNTEAFF
>-|TRBV19|TRBJ1-4|once|13
TGTGCCAGTTCCGCCACAGGGAGTGAAAAACTGTTTTTT
CASSATGSEKLFF
>TRBD1|TRBV5-4|TRBJ2-2|once|16
TGTGCCAGCAGCTTGCCCGGACAGGGAAGGACCGGGGAGCTGTTTTTT
CASSLPGQGRTGELFF
>TRBD1|TRBV6-5|TRBJ1-4|-|14
TGTGCCAGCAGAGGGACAGCATCCAGCGAAAAACTGTTTTTT
CASRGTASSEKLFF
>TRBD1|TRBV6-1|TRBJ2-1|-|15
TGTGCCAGCAGTAAAGGACAGGGGGGATACAATGAGCAGTTCTTC
CASSKGQGGYNEQFF
>-|TRBV10-1|TRBJ2-2|-|14
TGCGCCAGCAGTGTAGCCATCAACACCGGGGAGCTGTTTTTT
CASSVAINTGELFF
>-|TRBV5-6|TRBJ1-1|-|13
TGTGCCAGCAGCTTGGGCGGGCCAGTGGGTGCTTTCTTT
CASSLGGPVGAFF
>-|TRBV12-5|TRBJ2-1|-|15
TGTGCTAGTGGTCCGTCTAGTAAGACCTACAATGAGCAGTTCTTC
CASGPSSKTYNEQFF
>-|TRBV29-1|TRBJ2-4|-|16
TGCAGCGTTGAAGGATTTAGGGCGGACTTCAAAAACATTCAGTACTTC
CSVEGFRADFKNIQYF
>-|TRBV7-9|TRBJ1-2|few|13
TGTGCCAGCAGCTTTCCAGGGGTCTATGGCTACACCTTC
CASSFPGVYGYTF
>TRBD2|TRBV19|TRBJ2-5|-|18
TGTGCCAGTAGTCCCACACCCGGACTAGCGGGTCTCCAAGAGACCCAGTACTTC
CASSPTPGLAGLQETQYF
>-|TRBV5-4|TRBJ1-1|-|14
TGTGCCAGTCCGGGGTTGAACGGGAACACTGAAGCTTTCTTT
CASPGLNGNTEAFF
>TRBD2|TRBV11-2|TRBJ2-7|-|16
TGTGCCAGCAGCCCTATTAGCGGGGGGCCCAATTACGAGCAGTACTTC
CASSPISGGPNYEQYF
>TRBD1|TRBV2|TRBJ1-2|-|15
TGTGCCAGCAGTGAGGAGTTGCCAGGGGGAGGAGGCTACACCTTC
CASSEELPGGGGYTF
>-|TRBV27|TRBJ2-3|once|13
TGTGCCAGCAGTTTAAAAGCCCGGGATACGCAGTATTTT
CASSLKARDTQYF
>-|TRBV10-1|TRBJ1-1|-|14
TGCGCCAGCAGTGAGTCAAAAGCAGGCACTGAAGCTTTCTTT
CASSESKAGTEAFF
>TRBD2|TRBV6-6|TRBJ2-3|-|14
TGTGCCAGCAGAATTCGGGGGGGGGAGGGGACGCAGTATTTT
CASRIRGGEGTQYF
>-|TRBV6-5|TRBJ2-7|-|15
TGTGCCAGCAGTTACTCGGCGGGTGACGGTTACGAGCAGTACTTC
CASSYSAGDGYEQYF
>-|TRBV7-2|TRBJ2-7|once|13
TGTGCCAGCAGCTTAGGCTACCCCTACGAGCAGTACTTC
CASSLGYPYEQYF
>-|TRBV7-9|TRBJ2-7|-|14
TGTGCCAGCAGCCAGATCGATACCCACTACGAGCAGTACTTC
CASSQIDTHYEQYF
>-|TRBV6-5|TRBJ1-2|-|12
TGTGCCAGCAGTTCGGACAGATATGGCTACACCTTC
CASSSDRYGYTF
>-|TRBV19|TRBJ2-7|-|9
TGTGCCAGGGGAGGAGAGCAGTACTTC
CARGGEQYF
>TRBD1|TRBV5-4|TRBJ1-1|-|14
TGTGCCAGCAGCCCGGGACAGGGGGCGGGTGAAGCTTTCTTT
CASSPGQGAGEAFF
>-|TRBV30|TRBJ1-6|once|12
TGTGCCTGGAGTGGAGAGTCTAAACCCCTCCACTTT
CAWSGESKPLHF
>-|TRBV7-8|TRBJ2-7|-|15
TGTGCCAGCAGCCCCGAGGGGGGACAGAACTACGAGCAGTACTTC
CASSPEGGQNYEQYF
>TRBD1|TRBV15|TRBJ2-7|-|15
TGTGCCACCAGCAGAGATAAGGGACAGACCTACGAGCAGTACTTC
CATSRDKGQTYEQYF
>TRBD2|TRBV5-1|TRBJ2-1|-|17
TGCGCCAGCAGCTTAGTCGGACTAGCGGGGGGCCAATATGAGCAGTTCTTC
CASSLVGLAGGQYEQFF
>-|TRBV2|TRBJ1-1|once|14
TGTGCCAGCAGGGGCCCTCAAGGGGCAACTGAAGCTTTCTTT
CASRGPQGATEAFF
>TRBD1|TRBV5-6|TRBJ2-2|-|18
TGTGCCAGCAGCTTGGTAACGGACAGGGGCCATGGCACCGGGGAGCTGTTTTTT
CASSLVTDRGHGTGELFF
>TRBD1|TRBV7-9|TRBJ2-1|-|15
TGTGCCAGCAGCCCCAGGGGGAGCGCCTACAATGAGCAGTTCTTC
CASSPRGSAYNEQFF
>TRBD2|TRBV7-3|TRBJ2-3|once|14
TGTGCCAGCAGCTTCCGGGGGGGCACAGATACGCAGTATTTT
CASSFRGGTDTQYF
>-|TRBV19|TRBJ1-5|-|13
TGTGCCAGTAGCGAGGGTGTAGGTCAGCCCCAGCATTTT
CASSEGVGQPQHF
>-|TRBV11-3|TRBJ2-7|-|14
TGTGCCAGCAGCCTAGGGGGGGACTCCTACGAGCAGTACTTC
CASSLGGDSYEQYF
>-|TRBV29-1|TRBJ2-1|-|13
TGCAGCGTTGATGCGGGACCCTACAATGAGCAGTTCTTC
CSVDAGPYNEQFF
>TRBD2|TRBV27|TRBJ2-3|-|14
TGTGCCAGCCCTCCTCGGGGGGAAACAGATACGCAGTATTTT
CASPPRGETDTQYF
>-|TRBV4-1|TRBJ1-5|-|15
TGCGCCAGCAGCGCCGGGTTCAGGGCTGAACAGCCCCAGCATTTT
CASSAGFRAEQPQHF
>-|TRBV11-2|TRBJ1-2|-|15
TGTGCCAGCAGCTTATTGACAGCCCCTAACTATGGCTACACCTTC
CASSLLTAPNYGYTF
>-|TRBV6-5|TRBJ2-5|-|16
TGTGCCAGCAGTTACTCGTATTTTAGCGGTGGAGAGACCCAGTACTTC
CASSYSYFSGGETQYF
>-|TRBV5-1|TRBJ2-7|-|13
TGCGCCAGCAGCTTGGATCGGTCCTACGAGCAGTACTTC
CASSLDRSYEQYF
>-|TRBV4-3|TRBJ1-1|-|16
TGCGCCAGCAGCCAAGATTTTTCACAGCCGAGCACTGAAGCTTTCTTT
CASSQDFSQPSTEAFF
>TRBD2|TRBV9|TRBJ2-1|-|16
TGTGCCAGCAGCGTAGTAAGCGGGGGGGCCGAAAGGGTGCAGTTCTTC
CASSVVSGGAERVQFF
>-|TRBV13|TRBJ2-1|once|15
TGTGCCAGCAGCTTAGACAGGTCAAGGTACAATGAGCAGTTCTTC
CASSLDRSRYNEQFF
>TRBD1|TRBV6-5|TRBJ2-1|-|16
TGTGCCAGCAGTTACCCCGGACAGGTCGGGTCCAATGAGCAGTTCTTC
CASSYPGQVGSNEQFF
>-|TRBV5-1|TRBJ2-7|-|15
TGCGCCAGCAGCCCGACCATGGGGGCAACCTACGAGCAGTACTTC
CASSPTMGATYEQYF
>-|TRBV6-5|TRBJ2-7|-|15
TGTGCCAGCAGTCTAATCCTTGGTAGCTCCTACGAGCAGTACTTC
CASSLILGSSYEQYF
>TRBD1|TRBV19|TRBJ1-5|-|15
TGTGCCAGTATCCCCGGGACAGGGAGAGGACAGCCCCAGCATTTT
CASIPGTGRGQPQHF
>TRBD2|TRBV7-2|TRBJ2-5|-|16
TGTGCCAGCAGCTTAGCCATACTAGCGGGGGGAGAGACCCAGTACTTC
CASSLAILAGGETQYF
>TRBD2|TRBV29-1|TRBJ2-3|-|15
TGCAGCGTGGGAACTCTAGCGGGGTCCACAGATACGCAGTATTTT
CSVGTLAGSTDTQYF
>-|TRBV9|TRBJ2-2|-|15
TGTGCCAGCAGCGTAACAGCAGCGAACACCGGGGAGCTGTTTTTT
CASSVTAANTGELFF
>-|TRBV29-1|TRBJ2-1|-|13
TGCAGGGCAACTAGCTATTCCTACAATGAGCAGTTCTTC
CRATSYSYNEQFF
>-|TRBV6-5|TRBJ1-1|-|13
TGTGCCAGCAGTACAACAGGGTACACTGAAGCTTTCTTT
CASSTTGYTEAFF
>-|TRBV6-5|TRBJ2-7|-|16
TGTGCCAGCAGTTACTCGACGGTAGGGGTGTCCTACGAGCAGTACTTC
CASSYSTVGVSYEQYF